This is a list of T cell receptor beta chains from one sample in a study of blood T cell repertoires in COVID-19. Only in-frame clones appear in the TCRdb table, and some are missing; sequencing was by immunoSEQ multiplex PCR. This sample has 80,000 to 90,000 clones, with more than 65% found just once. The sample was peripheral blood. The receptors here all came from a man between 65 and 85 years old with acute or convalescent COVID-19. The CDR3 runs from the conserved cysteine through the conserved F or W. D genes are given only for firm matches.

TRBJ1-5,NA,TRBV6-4,CASSIDSNQPQHF
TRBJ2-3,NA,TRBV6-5,CASSYSSRGTDTQYF
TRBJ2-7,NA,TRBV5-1,CASSDGYGGSYEQYF
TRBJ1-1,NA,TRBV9,CASSPVGGTEAFF
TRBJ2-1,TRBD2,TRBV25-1,CASSEFVAGGNEQFF
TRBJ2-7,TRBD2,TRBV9,CASSVEASGGYEQYF
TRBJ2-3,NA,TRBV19,CASSDSVPDTQYF
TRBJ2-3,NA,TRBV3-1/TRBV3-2,CASSRAGSGTDTQYF
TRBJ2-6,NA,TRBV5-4,CASSLKTGPAGANVLTF
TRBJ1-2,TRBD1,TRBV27,CASSSDRAPLDGYTF
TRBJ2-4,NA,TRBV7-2,CASSLSTVAKNIQYF
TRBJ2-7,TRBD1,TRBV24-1,CATSDVPGQGRYF
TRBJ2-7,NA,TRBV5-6,CASSLAGSYEQYF
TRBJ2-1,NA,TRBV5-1,CASSLGESSYNEQFF
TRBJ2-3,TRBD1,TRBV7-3,CASSFSGTGRDTQYF
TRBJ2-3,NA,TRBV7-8,CASSLGTSPDTQYF
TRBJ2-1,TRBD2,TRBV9,CASSVSGLVREQFF
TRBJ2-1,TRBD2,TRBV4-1,CASSHLGGVNEQFF
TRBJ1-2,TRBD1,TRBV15,CATSLRTTGVGYTF
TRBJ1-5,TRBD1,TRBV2,CASSQQGAAGNQPQHF
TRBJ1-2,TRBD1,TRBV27,CASSLQVGTGRNYGYTF
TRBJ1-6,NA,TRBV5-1,CASSLSRYNSPLHF
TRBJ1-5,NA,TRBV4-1,CASSHHRAENQPQHF
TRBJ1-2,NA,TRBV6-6,CASRVDGAGYGYTF
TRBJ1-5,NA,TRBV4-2,CASSQDGGRNQPQHF
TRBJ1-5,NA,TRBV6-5,CASSLEGDSNQPQHF
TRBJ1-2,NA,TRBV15,CATSSSGVNYGYTF
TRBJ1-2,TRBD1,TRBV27,CASSGQGGLDGYTF
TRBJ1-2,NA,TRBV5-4,CASSLNEGYGYTF
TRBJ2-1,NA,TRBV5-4,CASSARLENREQFF
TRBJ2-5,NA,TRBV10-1,CAGRQHQETQYF
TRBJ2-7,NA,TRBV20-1,CSATGSYEQYF
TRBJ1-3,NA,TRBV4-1,CASSQDRLWGNTIYF
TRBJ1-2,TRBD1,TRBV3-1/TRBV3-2,CASSQDLHSGTGRDGYTF
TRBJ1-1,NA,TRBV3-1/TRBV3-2,CASSGGSTEAFF
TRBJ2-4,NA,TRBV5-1,CASSRVAGMQGNIQYF
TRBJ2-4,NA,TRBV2,CASSEHGNLIAKNIQYF
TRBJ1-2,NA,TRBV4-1,CASSQDQAANYGYTF
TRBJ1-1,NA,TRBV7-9,CASSLVGQAFF
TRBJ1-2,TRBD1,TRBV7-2,CASSAQGGGYGYTF
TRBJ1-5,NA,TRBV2,CASSAAGNQPQHF
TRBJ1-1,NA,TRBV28,CASSFSQGRNTEAFF
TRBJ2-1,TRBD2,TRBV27,CASGRDYSSYNEQFF
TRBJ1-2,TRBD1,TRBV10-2,CASSEPTGDYGYTF
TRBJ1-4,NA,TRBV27,CASSFAGLNEKLFF
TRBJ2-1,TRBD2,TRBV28,CASSRLASWNEQFF